This T cell receptor (beta chain) was found in a study of T cell responses to AZD1222 COVID-19 vaccine (dated by TCRdb to the early 2020s). Some background on the complete study: TCR sequencing covered fewer than 250 trial participants: 200 to 220 given two doses of AZD1222 and 26 given two doses of MenACWY control vaccine. Trial participants were enrolled by age into 18-55, 56-69 and 70-plus year subgroups, with about 150, 28 and 57 TCR-sequenced participants respectively. The research as a whole found: The vaccine-associated CD4 TCRs covered the entire spike protein, and the dominant responses fell in regions 160-218 and 743-854. The 56-69-year group was small, and its depth increase did not reach significance, likely because of low power. Spike-specific TCR breadth and depth rose significantly after two AZD1222 doses compared with day 0 and with MenACWY recipients. Only five or six AZD1222 recipients were SARS-CoV-2 seropositive at baseline, limiting conclusions about previously exposed vaccinees. Because no day 14 peak-response samples were available, the repertoires could be characterized only after the peak T cell response. Reportedly, close to half of the unique spike-specific TCRs recognized epitopes lying outside the regions that are mutated in the B.1.351 and B.1.1.7 variants. Participants were mostly white British and included more females than males, and it was suggested by the authors that clonal diversity may have been underestimated.

Of note for this clone: No antigen is known for it. No qualities accompany the bases; no much larger clone lies one base away.

The V end loses 0 bases and the J end loses 5 bases, and a stretch of 9 bases separates them. The CDR3 contains 14 residues, cysteine and phenylalanine counted. The kept DNA is CDR3 alone, 42 bases in frame from the first base. The CDR1 and CDR2 encoded by the germline V gene are SGHRS and YFSETQ. The sample's time point label is to be understood as: about 28 days (+/-7) after the second vaccine dose. AZD1222 recipients with second doses at about 4 weeks or about 12 weeks were pooled, because spike-specific TCR depth and breadth did not differ between schedules. The vaccinee samples were drawn from two UK trials, COV001 and COV002, one of which was a single-blind randomized controlled phase 2/3 trial testing AZD1222 (ChAdOx1 nCoV-19) in healthy adults. Trial participant PBMC samples were collected at day 0 and day 28 after the second dose for TCRbeta chain sequencing. The CDR3 regions of human TCRbeta chains were subjected to immunosequencing. In the original analysis: Repertoire TCRs were checked for matches against a reference library of SARS-CoV-2-specific TCRs that had been generated using the MIRA antigen-specificity platform. Breadth was defined as the fraction of unique TCRs that were SARS-CoV-2-associated. Depth was defined as the fraction of total T cells that were SARS-CoV-2-associated. Using the MIRA data, each spike-specific TCR was assigned both to the spike region to which the TCR was reactive and to a CD4 or CD8 class. Log10-transformed breadth and depth values were compared by one-way ANOVA with Sidak's multiple comparisons tests. TCRdb re-hosts the immuneACCESS table, in-frame sequences only. Its copies lack some clones; in the studies checked, an unresolved V gene accounts for under half of them, and the cause for the rest is not known. V and J calls plus clone size are reproduced from that table; the DNA served to infer D and trimming. The sample has some 130,000 clones on record, about nine tenths of them singletons. Of the sample, around 1.1% falls within the top ten clones.

Sequenced material: peripheral blood, taken 28 days after the second AZD1222 dose. The TCR was taken from an adult who received the AZD1222 COVID-19 vaccine. The chain joins TRBV5-1 to TRBJ1-3; the D gene is unclear. The base sequence is TGCGCCAGCAGCTTGGAAGGGATGCGAAACACCATATATTTT. Its protein reads: CASSLEGMRNTIYF.